Below, 25 T cell receptor beta chains from the same sample are listed, as sequenced in a study of T cell repertoires in cytomegalovirus infection (dated by TCRdb to the late 2010s). Sequenced using an Illumina HiSeq 1500. Clones were called with MiXCR by TCRdb after fastp trimmed the public reads at Q25, and only in-frame beta chains were retained. Each CDR3 protein gets just one entry, which takes the most common genes and DNA from the rows behind it. The sample profile shows approximately 500,000 distinct CDR3 sequences; 15% to 20% of them were found once. In total, the top ten clones hold roughly a quarter of the sample. Sequenced: CD8+ T cells from PBMCs. The receptors originated from a human donor in good health (CMV status not recorded). Some clones in this sample may be carry-over from other donors' samples.

This clonotype turned up a few times. The rearrangement links TRBV18 to TRBJ1-5; the match to TRBD1 covers 7 bases. Trimming took 1 base from V and 3 from J; bases not matched to a gene: 12. Germline values: CDR1 KGHSH, CDR2 LQKENI. The CDR3 runs to 18 residues. In DNA, the CDR3 is TGTGCCAGCTCACCACTCCCTCGAGGGGGCGCAATCAATCAGCCCCAGCATTTT. This translates into CASSPLPRGGAINQPQHF.

Comments on this clonotype: A read error may produce the germline difference seen at one junction end. V gene TRBV10-3 combines with J gene TRBJ2-7; a possible D gene is TRBD2 (6 bases). The CDR3 runs 15 residues. Per germline, CDR1 ENHRY and CDR2 SYGVKD. CDR3 DNA sequence: TGTACCATCAGTGAGGAGGGCCTATCAACCTACGAGCAGTACTTC. It encodes CTISEEGLSTYEQYF.

The V and J genes are TRBV9 and TRBJ2-1, with TRBD2 matching over 10 bases. Germline CDR1 is SGDLS and CDR2 is YYNGEE. V was pared by 3 bases and J by 7 bases, with 7 bases of the junction left unmatched. The CDR3 spans 15 residues. This CDR3 reads CASSESGRGGNEQFF. As DNA, the CDR3 is TGTGCCAGCAGCGAAAGCGGGAGGGGGGGGAATGAGCAGTTCTTC.

This clonotype was found a few times. V usage is TRBV7-9 and J usage is TRBJ1-2; D possibly corresponds to TRBD1 (5 bases). The CDR3 has 16 amino acids. CDR1 and CDR2 (germline): SEHNR, FQNEAQ (reference sequence). V shed 5 bases and J shed 8 bases, with 24 bases lying between them. The CDR3 nucleotides are TGTGCCAGCAGCATCCTCCAGGCCGGGGCTCCGGGCGGCTACACCTTC. As protein: CASSILQAGAPGGYTF.

The sample holds many counts of this clonotype. The rearrangement links TRBV2 to TRBJ1-2; 7 nucleotides agree with TRBD1. V lost 3 bases, J lost 9 bases, and 4 bases stayed unmatched. This CDR3 has 12 residues. Germline V gene lookup returns CDR1 SNHLY and CDR2 FYNNEI. The CDR3 loop is CASSDDRASYTF. The CDR3 DNA reads as TGTGCCAGCAGTGACGACAGGGCTAGCTACACCTTC.

This chain uses TRBV19 with TRBJ2-7; D might be TRBD2 (6 bases). CDR1 and CDR2 (germline): LNHDA, SQIVND (reference sequence). The V end lost 1 base, the J end lost 2 bases, and 9 bases lay between the germline ends. CDR3 length: 14 residues. This CDR3 is CASSIAAGTYEQYF. The CDR3 coding sequence is TGTGCCAGTAGTATAGCGGCGGGAACCTACGAGCAGTACTTC.

The rearrangement uses TRBV28 and TRBJ2-7; no reliable D call. Trimming pared 6 bases from V and 6 bases from J, leaving 12 bases between. The CDR3 sequence is 12 residues long. CDR1 and CDR2 from the germline V gene are MDHEN and SYDVKM. The chain's CDR3 is CASSPPVGEQYF. The CDR3 DNA reads TGTGCCAGCAGCCCCCCGGTGGGCGAGCAGTACTTC.

This clonotype came up many times. V usage is TRBV6-1 and J usage is TRBJ2-1, with TRBD2 matching over 11 bases. The CDR3 loop spans 15 amino acids. V dropped 10 bases and J dropped 4; count of bases not matched to a gene: 9. CDR1 is MNHNS and CDR2 is SASEGT in the germline V gene. CDR3 sequence reads: CATSMGTSGYNEQFF. In DNA form, the CDR3 reads TGTGCCACCTCAATGGGGACTAGCGGTTACAATGAGCAGTTCTTC.

In its sample, this clonotype was seen many times. The chain is built from TRBV28 and TRBJ2-5; D might be TRBD2 (5 bases). This CDR3 region has 14 residues. The V gene lost 7 bases and the J gene lost 4 bases, with 16 bases spanning the gap. CDR1 and CDR2 from the germline V gene are MDHEN and SYDVKM. CDR3 protein: CASNRGRMVETQYF. The CDR3 region has the DNA TGTGCCAGCAACAGAGGGCGGATGGTAGAGACCCAGTACTTC.

This clonotype was counted only a few times. This chain joins TRBV6-6 and TRBJ1-1, with 8 nucleotides matching TRBD1. CDR3 length equals 14 residues. With 6 bases clipped from V and 0 bases from J, the junction kept 3 bases outside the gene matches. Germline-derived CDR1 and CDR2 are MNHNY and SVGAGI (reference sequence). CDR3 DNA sequence: TGTGCCAGCAGAGACAGGGGTGTGAACACTGAAGCTTTCTTT. Residues: CASRDRGVNTEAFF.

This clonotype turned up a few times. V and J are TRBV6-6 and TRBJ2-6, with TRBD1 identical over 7 bases. Germline V gene lookup returns CDR1 MNHNY and CDR2 SVGAGI (reference sequence). After removal of 6 bases from V and 0 bases from J, the junction contained 11 bases not matched to a gene. The CDR3 loop spans 18 amino acids. The CDR3 sequence is CASRVDRRPSSGANVLTF. CDR3 sequence (DNA): TGTGCCAGCAGGGTGGACAGGCGCCCTAGCTCTGGGGCCAACGTCCTGACTTTC.

This clonotype was detected many times. The DNA for the CDR3 is TGTGCCAGCAGCTTCGGGGCGGGGGCAGATACGCAGTATTTT. Translated: CASSFGAGADTQYF. The rearrangement uses TRBV7-6 and TRBJ2-3, with 7 positions matching TRBD2. J gave up 4 bases and V 3 bases, and 4 bases lay outside the gene matches. This CDR3 is built from 14 residues. Germline V gene data show CDR1 as SGHVS and CDR2 as FNYEAQ.

As DNA, the CDR3 is TGTGCCAGCAGCCTCCCCTCCGGTCAAACAGGGACCGGGGAGCTGTTTTTT. Protein: CASSLPSGQTGTGELFF. The chain is built from TRBV9 and TRBJ2-2; D possibly corresponds to TRBD1 (6 bases). V lost 4 bases and J 5 bases, leaving 21 bases between the germline ends. This CDR3 comprises 17 residues. The germline gives CDR1 SGDLS, CDR2 YYNGEE.

This clonotype was detected ten times or more. The chain is built from TRBV28 and TRBJ1-4; 7 nucleotides agree with TRBD1. J lost 6 bases, V lost 5 bases, and 6 bases had no gene match. The CDR3 is 14 residues long. CDR1 and CDR2 from the germline V gene are MDHEN and SYDVKM. CDR3 loop: CASSPGTVDEKLFF. Written as DNA, the CDR3 is TGTGCCAGCAGTCCCGGGACAGTTGATGAAAAACTGTTTTTT.

V is TRBV2 and J is TRBJ1-1; unclear D gene. Trimming removed 8 bases from V and 1 base from J, with 17 bases in between. This CDR3 has 15 residues. Germline V CDR1 and CDR2: SNHLY, FYNNEI. CDR3 sequence reads: CASDPRNQQNTEAFF. The DNA for the CDR3 is TGTGCCAGCGATCCCAGGAACCAACAGAACACTGAAGCTTTCTTT. The variable domain in full, with the rest retrieved from reference TRBV2 and TRBJ1-1, is EPEVTQTPSHQVTQMGQEVILRCVPISNHLYFYWYRQILGQKVEFLVSFYNNEISEKSEIFDDQFSVERPDGSNFTLKIRSTKLEDSAMYFCASDPRNQQNTEAFFGQGTRLTVV.

In its sample, this clonotype was seen many times. The chain is built from TRBV7-8 and TRBJ1-1, with D unclear. The CDR3 runs to 15 residues. Germline lookup yields CDR1 SGHVS and CDR2 FQNEAQ. Trimming removed 2 bases from V and 0 bases from J, with 10 bases in between. The CDR3 here is CASSLFEGMNTEAFF. The CDR3 DNA reads as TGTGCCAGCAGCTTATTTGAGGGAATGAACACTGAAGCTTTCTTT.

This clonotype was recorded many times. V usage is TRBV7-9 and J usage is TRBJ1-3; D is unclear. Germline CDR1 and CDR2: SEHNR and FQNEAQ (reference sequence). Trimming removed 1 base from V and 2 bases from J, with 12 bases in between. This CDR3 has 16 amino acids. In nucleotides, the CDR3 is TGTGCCAGCAGCTTAGTTACGGGAACGGCTGGAAACACCATATATTTT. Protein sequence: CASSLVTGTAGNTIYF.

The rearrangement links TRBV5-6 to TRBJ2-7; D uncertain. V lost 0 bases to trimming and J lost 0 bases, with 7 bases between them. Germline loops: CDR1 SGHDT, CDR2 YYEEEE. The CDR3 length is 14 residues. Here the CDR3 reads CASSLALRSYEQYF. The CDR3 DNA sequence: TGTGCCAGCAGCTTGGCACTGCGCTCCTACGAGCAGTACTTC.

The sample holds many counts of this clonotype. The chain joins TRBV29-1 to TRBJ2-6; 10 nucleotides match TRBD1. V was pared by 6 bases and J by 4 bases, with 9 bases of the junction left unmatched. The germline gives CDR1 SQVTM, CDR2 ANQGSEA. This CDR3 spans 16 amino acids. The CDR3 reads CSVRDRGLEGANVLTF. DNA of the CDR3: TGCAGCGTACGGGACAGGGGACTGGAAGGGGCCAACGTCCTGACTTTC. Based on the CDR3 plus reference TRBV29-1 and TRBJ2-6, the full variable domain is SAVISQKPSRDICQRGTSLTIQCQVDSQVTMMFWYRQQPGQSLTLIATANQGSEATYESGFVIDKFPISRPNLTFSTLTVSNMSPEDSSIYLCSVRDRGLEGANVLTFGAGSRLTVL.

This chain joins TRBV2 and TRBJ2-1; D is uncertain. Looked up from germline, CDR1 is SNHLY and CDR2 is FYNNEI. This CDR3 has 12 residues. With 3 bases removed from V and 8 bases from J, the gap between germline ends came to 8 bases. The CDR3 is CASSEWQDEQFF. Here the CDR3 DNA reads TGTGCCAGCAGTGAGTGGCAGGATGAGCAGTTCTTC.

The chain joins TRBV4-1 to TRBJ2-5; 8 bases are shared with TRBD1. V trimming: 4 bases; J trimming: 5 bases; junction bases outside the gene matches: 9. The CDR3 is 15 residues long. In germline, CDR1 is MGHRA, CDR2 YSYEKL. In nucleotides, the CDR3 is TGCGCCAGCAGCCTCCCTCAGGGGGCGCGGGAGACCCAGTACTTC. As protein: CASSLPQGARETQYF.

In this sample, this clonotype turned up a few times. The V and J genes are TRBV7-9 and TRBJ1-5; TRBD1 aligns across 7 bases. There are 16 residues in the CDR3. The germline CDR1 and CDR2 sequences are SEHNR and FQNEAQ (reference sequence). J gave up 1 base and V 1 base, and 4 bases lay outside the gene matches. This chain's CDR3 is CASSLVSGGSNQPQHF. CDR3 DNA sequence: TGTGCCAGCAGCTTAGTTTCAGGGGGAAGCAATCAGCCCCAGCATTTT.

This clonotype was picked up many times. The chain has TRBV19 and TRBJ2-3; D is undetermined. Per germline, CDR1 LNHDA and CDR2 SQIVND (reference sequence). The V end was cut by 1 base, the J end by 6 bases, with 11 bases between. The CDR3 contains 14 residues. The CDR3 is CASSIAVYLDTQYF. CDR3 DNA sequence: TGTGCCAGTAGTATAGCCGTATACCTGGATACGCAGTATTTT.

This clonotype has ten or more counts. The rearrangement uses TRBV7-2 and TRBJ2-1, with D perhaps matching TRBD1 or TRBD2 (5 bases each). Germline CDR1 SGHTA, CDR2 FQGNSA. The CDR3 is 15 residues long. The V and J ends lost 5 bases and 8 bases respectively, with 19 bases between them. The CDR3 region is CASSTRDEGYHEQFF. DNA of the CDR3: TGTGCCAGCAGCACCCGGGACGAAGGGTACCATGAGCAGTTCTTC.

The table lists this clonotype with many counts. The chain employs TRBV7-9 and TRBJ2-7; perhaps TRBD2 as D (5 bases). Trimming stripped 7 bases from V and 7 bases from J, with 14 bases between. The germline CDR1 and CDR2 sequences are SEHNR and FQNEAQ (reference sequence). There are 12 residues in the CDR3. The DNA for the CDR3 is TGTGCCAGCATGGAACTTTCGGGGGAGCAGTACTTC. Amino acid sequence: CASMELSGEQYF.